This is a list of T cell receptor beta chains from one sample in a study of cytomegalovirus exposure and HLA in healthy donors. TCRdb's copy holds only in-frame clones and misses some; the assay was immunoSEQ multiplex PCR. Of some 65,000 clones in the sample, around 73% were seen once. The source material was PBMCs. Receptors originate from a girl aged 5-17 years in good health and CMV-seropositive. Each CDR3 is given with its conserved first and last residue. D genes are given only for firm matches. Clone size is not always given. Where it is, it says once, few, many or a class for expanded clones.

>15|.|TRBV30|TRBJ2-5|few
CAWSVTGDPQETQYF
TGTGCCTGGAGTGTAACGGGAGACCCTCAAGAGACCCAGTACTTC
>16|.|TRBV4-3|TRBJ2-7|.
CASSQAFGGSAHEQYF
TGCGCCAGCAGCCAAGCCTTTGGGGGGAGTGCCCACGAGCAGTACTTC
>16|TRBD2|TRBV7-9|TRBJ2-7|.
CASSLMVGLAGGEQYF
TGTGCCAGCAGCTTAATGGTGGGACTAGCGGGAGGGGAGCAGTACTTC
>13|.|TRBV7-9|TRBJ2-7|once
CATTHSSSYEQYF
TGTGCCACCACACACAGTAGCTCCTACGAGCAGTACTTC
>16|TRBD2|TRBV5-1|TRBJ2-3|few
CASSLALAGVSDTQYF
TGCGCCAGCAGCTTGGCTCTAGCGGGGGTGTCAGATACGCAGTATTTT
>15|.|TRBV13|TRBJ2-7|.
CASSFNRASSYEQYF
TGTGCCAGCAGCTTTAACAGGGCTAGCTCCTACGAGCAGTACTTC
>17|TRBD2|TRBV7-2|TRBJ2-3|.
CASSSQLLAGGKGTQYF
TGTGCCAGCAGCTCGCAGCTACTAGCGGGGGGGAAGGGTACGCAGTATTTT
>14|.|TRBV28|TRBJ1-1|.
CASRTIPQGPEAFF
TGTGCCAGCAGAACAATCCCACAGGGCCCTGAAGCTTTCTTT
>13|.|TRBV5-1|TRBJ1-1|.
CASSLEGGTEAFF
TGCGCCAGCAGCTTGGAAGGGGGTACTGAAGCTTTCTTT
>14|TRBD1|TRBV10-3|TRBJ1-1|.
CAISIQGGNTEAFF
TGTGCCATCAGTATCCAGGGGGGGAACACTGAAGCTTTCTTT
>15|.|TRBV7-9|TRBJ2-2|once
CASSGGGRNTGELFF
TGTGCCAGCAGCGGGGGCGGGAGAAACACCGGGGAGCTGTTTTTT
>13|.|TRBV5-4|TRBJ2-3|.
CASSSDFTDTQYF
TGTGCCAGCAGCTCGGACTTCACAGATACGCAGTATTTT
>15|.|TRBV7-9|TRBJ1-2|.
CASSQGHLPNYGYTF
TGTGCCAGCAGCCAGGGACACCTACCGAACTATGGCTACACCTTC
>15|.|TRBV28|TRBJ1-4|few
CASSSLGQVGEKLFF
TGTGCCAGCAGCTCCCTCGGTCAGGTCGGAGAAAAACTGTTTTTT
>15|.|TRBV5-6|TRBJ1-1|few
CASSMETGVNTEAFF
TGTGCCAGCAGCATGGAGACAGGTGTGAACACTGAAGCTTTCTTT
>15|.|TRBV11-2|TRBJ1-6|.
CASSFNLDTGSPLHF
TGTGCCAGCAGCTTTAATTTGGACACAGGTTCACCCCTCCACTTT
>13|TRBD1|TRBV12-5|TRBJ2-4|.
CASGWGDRGIQYF
TGTGCTAGTGGTTGGGGGGACAGGGGCATTCAGTACTTC
>14|.|TRBV18|TRBJ2-7|.
CASSPGGGIYEQYF
TGTGCCAGCTCACCGGGTGGAGGGATCTACGAGCAGTACTTC
>14|.|TRBV7-8|TRBJ1-4|.
CASSSALGGMVLFF
TGTGCCAGCAGCTCCGCCCTGGGCGGGATGGTACTGTTTTTT
>15|TRBD1|TRBV5-1|TRBJ1-6|.
CASSLAQGRGSPLHF
TGCGCCAGCAGCTTGGCACAGGGGCGAGGTTCACCCCTCCACTTT
>13|TRBD2|TRBV29-1|TRBJ2-7|.
CSATSGRVGEQYF
TGCAGCGCAACTAGCGGGAGGGTTGGGGAGCAGTACTTC
>15|.|TRBV15|TRBJ2-7|.
CATSRGGGLTYEQYF
TGTGCCACCAGCAGAGGTGGGGGCTTGACCTACGAGCAGTACTTC
>15|TRBD1|TRBV15|TRBJ1-4|.
CATSRVGTGDEKLFF
TGTGCCACCAGCAGGGTGGGGACAGGTGATGAAAAACTGTTTTTT
>16|TRBD1|TRBV13|TRBJ2-7|.
CASSSLQGARSYEQYF
TGTGCCAGCAGCTCCCTACAGGGGGCCCGCTCCTACGAGCAGTACTTC
>20|TRBD2|TRBV9|TRBJ2-2|.
CASSVMDQRTSGANTGELFF
TGTGCCAGCAGCGTAATGGACCAGAGGACTAGCGGGGCCAACACCGGGGAGCTGTTTTTT
>16|TRBD1|TRBV4-3|TRBJ2-4|.
CASSQGQGSYKNIQYF
TGCGCCAGCAGCCAGGGACAGGGGTCCTACAAAAACATTCAGTACTTC
>11|.|TRBV2|TRBJ2-3|.
CASRAEDTQYF
TGTGCCAGCAGGGCGGAGGATACGCAGTATTTT
>14|.|TRBV4-1|TRBJ1-1|.
CASSPREARSEAFF
TGCGCCAGCAGCCCTCGGGAGGCCAGATCAGAAGCTTTCTTT
>15|TRBD1|TRBV25-1|TRBJ2-7|.
CASSEQPDRAYEQYF
TGTGCCAGCAGTGAGCAACCGGACAGGGCCTACGAGCAGTACTTC
>16|.|TRBV23-1|TRBJ2-7|.
CASSHPPDGSSYEQYF
TGCGCCAGCAGTCATCCCCCCGACGGGAGCTCCTACGAGCAGTACTTC
>17|TRBD2|TRBV13|TRBJ2-2|.
CASSSGLAGSRGGELFF
TGTGCCAGCAGCTCCGGACTAGCGGGTAGTAGGGGCGGGGAGCTGTTTTTT
>12|.|TRBV7-8|TRBJ2-7|once
CASSLSNYEQYF
TGTGCCAGCAGCTTATCTAACTACGAGCAGTACTTC
>14|TRBD1|TRBV5-6|TRBJ1-1|few
CASSGDRGNTEAFF
TGTGCCAGCAGCGGTGACAGGGGGAACACTGAAGCTTTCTTT
>15|TRBD1|TRBV6-5|TRBJ2-3|.
CASSSGTGGSDTQYF
TGTGCCAGCAGCTCCGGGACAGGGGGCTCGGATACGCAGTATTTT
>13|TRBD2|TRBV2|TRBJ2-7|.
CASSSGLTYEQYF
TGTGCCAGCAGTTCGGGACTAACCTACGAGCAGTACTTC
>14|.|TRBV19|TRBJ1-1|.
CASSIYLPDTEAFF
TGTGCCAGTAGTATCTATTTGCCGGACACTGAAGCTTTCTTT
>15|TRBD1|TRBV28|TRBJ2-4|.
CASSQQGATKNIQYF
TGTGCCAGCAGCCAACAGGGGGCAACCAAAAACATTCAGTACTTC
>11|TRBD1|TRBV6-1|TRBJ1-4|.
CASNPGQRLFF
TGTGCCAGCAACCCGGGACAGAGACTGTTTTTT
>14|.|TRBV25-1|TRBJ2-7|.
CASSEFEGAYEQYF
TGTGCCAGCAGTGAATTTGAGGGGGCCTACGAGCAGTACTTC
>12|TRBD2|TRBV29-1|TRBJ2-5|.
CSVLAGAETQYF
TGCAGCGTCCTAGCGGGGGCGGAGACCCAGTACTTC
>16|.|TRBV6-1|TRBJ1-3|.
CASSEAVGAEGNTIYF
TGTGCCAGCAGTGAAGCAGTGGGGGCGGAAGGAAACACCATATATTTT
>14|TRBD1|TRBV29-1|TRBJ1-1|.
CSVEGGQGDTEAFF
TGCAGCGTTGAGGGGGGACAGGGGGACACTGAAGCTTTCTTT
>13|.|TRBV5-6|TRBJ1-3|.
CASSFDGGNTIYF
TGTGCCAGCAGCTTTGACGGGGGAAACACCATATATTTT
>13|.|TRBV6-1|TRBJ2-5|once
CASRPGLQETQYF
TGTGCCAGCAGGCCGGGACTCCAAGAGACCCAGTACTTC
>12|.|TRBV15|TRBJ1-1|.
CATSRGGTEAFF
TGTGCCACCAGCCGGGGGGGTACTGAAGCTTTCTTT
>15|.|TRBV7-2|TRBJ1-1|.
CASSLGPAVNTEAFF
TGTGCCAGCAGCTTAGGCCCCGCAGTGAACACTGAAGCTTTCTTT
>12|TRBD1|TRBV5-6|TRBJ1-2|.
CASSLGQAGYTF
TGTGCCAGCAGCTTAGGACAGGCGGGCTACACCTTC
>14|TRBD1|TRBV27|TRBJ1-5|.
CASRLTGRNQPQHF
TGTGCCAGCAGGTTGACAGGGCGCAATCAGCCCCAGCATTTT
>19|TRBD1|TRBV4-3|TRBJ2-2|.
CASSQDWFVYGQGREELFF
TGCGCCAGCAGCCAAGATTGGTTCGTTTACGGACAGGGACGTGAGGAGCTGTTTTTT
>16|.|TRBV10-3|TRBJ1-4|.
CAISESGTATNEKLFF
TGTGCCATCAGTGAGTCAGGCACAGCAACTAATGAAAAACTGTTTTTT
>15|TRBD1|TRBV4-3|TRBJ1-1|few
CASSQDGQGDTEAFF
TGCGCCAGCAGCCAAGATGGGCAGGGGGACACTGAAGCTTTCTTT
>14|TRBD2|TRBV30|TRBJ2-7|.
CAWSPLSGVDEQYF
TGTGCCTGGAGTCCCCTTAGCGGGGTAGACGAGCAGTACTTC
>14|TRBD1|TRBV5-1|TRBJ1-6|.
CASTLAGGNSPLHF
TGCGCCAGCACCCTTGCAGGGGGAAATTCACCCCTCCACTTT
>14|TRBD2|TRBV5-1|TRBJ2-7|.
CASSPLAGDIEQYF
TGCGCCAGCAGCCCACTAGCGGGGGACATCGAGCAGTACTTC
>15|.|TRBV28|TRBJ1-3|.
CASSSRPLNPNTIYF
TGTGCCAGCAGTTCCAGGCCCCTAAATCCAAACACCATATATTTT